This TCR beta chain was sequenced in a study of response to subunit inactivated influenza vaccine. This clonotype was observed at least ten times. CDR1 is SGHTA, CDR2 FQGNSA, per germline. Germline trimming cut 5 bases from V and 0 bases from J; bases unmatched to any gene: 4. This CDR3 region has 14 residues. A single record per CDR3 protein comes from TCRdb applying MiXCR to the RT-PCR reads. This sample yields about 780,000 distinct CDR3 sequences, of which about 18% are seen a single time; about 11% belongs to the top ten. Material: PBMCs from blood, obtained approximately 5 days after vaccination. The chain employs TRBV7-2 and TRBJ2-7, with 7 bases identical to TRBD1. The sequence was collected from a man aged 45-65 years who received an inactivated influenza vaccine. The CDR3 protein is CASSRTGDSYEQYF. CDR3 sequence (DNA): TGTGCCAGCAGCCGGACAGGCGACTCCTACGAGCAGTACTTC.